The 29 T cell receptor beta chains listed next were all sequenced from one sample in a study of T cell changes during pregnancy in multiple sclerosis. Sequencing used immunoSEQ multiplex PCR; TCRdb keeps in-frame clones, though not all of them. This table has under 65,000 clones, about 94% appearing once. The sample here was CD8+ T cells from peripheral blood mononuclear cells, taken in the third trimester of pregnancy. The receptor source for this set is a female donor with multiple sclerosis, enrolled in a pregnancy study.

The CDR3 region is CASSELASAETQYF. CDR3 sequence (DNA): TGTGCCAGCAGTGAATTAGCTTCGGCGGAGACCCAGTACTTC. V and J are TRBV2 and TRBJ2-5; D remains unclear. Trimming left V 2 bases short and J 5 bases short, with 12 bases between. The CDR3 is 14 residues long. In germline, CDR1 is SNHLY, CDR2 FYNNEI. Full variable domain (remainder filled in from reference TRBV2 and TRBJ2-5): EPEVTQTPSHQVTQMGQEVILRCVPISNHLYFYWYRQILGQKVEFLVSFYNNEISEKSEIFDDQFSVERPDGSNFTLKIRSTKLEDSAMYFCASSELASAETQYFGPGTRLLVL.

J is TRBJ2-7 and V is TRBV4-3, with TRBD2 identical over 13 bases. Germline CDR1 is LGHNA and CDR2 is YSLEER. The junction had 2 bases not matched to a gene; V was cut back by 3 bases and J by 3 bases. The CDR3 runs 15 residues. CDR3 DNA: TGCGCCAGCAGCCACGGGACTAGCGGGATCTACGAGCAGTACTTC. Amino acid sequence: CASSHGTSGIYEQYF.

J is TRBJ1-4 and V is TRBV27; D is possibly TRBD1 (5 bases). This CDR3 has 15 residues. Germline V CDR1 and CDR2: MNHEY, SMNVEV (reference sequence). Between the trimmed V and J ends, which lost 5 bases and 6 bases, there was a span of 16 bases. The CDR3 loop reads CASSGGGALYEKLFF. Written as DNA, the CDR3 is TGTGCCAGCAGTGGGGGAGGGGCCTTATATGAAAAACTGTTTTTT.

The J gene is TRBJ2-3, the V gene TRBV11-2; 8 bases fit TRBD1. V dropped 4 bases and J dropped 2; count of bases not matched to a gene: 5. CDR1 is SGHAT and CDR2 is FQNNGV in the germline V gene. This CDR3 is built from 15 residues. The CDR3: CASSSRTGTTDTQYF. The CDR3 DNA is TGTGCCAGCAGCTCTCGGACAGGGACCACAGATACGCAGTATTTT. Combining the CDR3 with reference TRBV11-2 and TRBJ2-3 gives the whole variable domain EAGVAQSPRYKIIEKRQSVAFWCNPISGHATLYWYQQILGQGPKLLIQFQNNGVVDDSQLPKDRFSAERLKGVDSTLKIQPAKLEDSAVYLCASSSRTGTTDTQYFGPGTRLTVL.

The sample holds one count of this clone. The rearrangement joins TRBV4-3 to TRBJ2-1, with 9 bases that match TRBD2. CDR1 and CDR2 (germline): LGHNA, YSLEER. The trim removed 0 bases at V and 7 bases at J, leaving 10 bases unmatched. The CDR3 extends over 17 amino acids. The CDR3 reads CASSQDQPGTSLNEQFF. The CDR3, as DNA: TGCGCCAGCAGCCAAGACCAACCCGGGACTAGCCTTAATGAGCAGTTCTTC.

The V and J genes are TRBV19 and TRBJ1-1, with D possibly being TRBD1 (6 bases). Germline V gives CDR1 LNHDA, CDR2 SQIVND (reference sequence). Trimming cost V 1 base and J 7 bases, with 19 bases left between them. The CDR3 is made up of 16 amino acids. CDR3 sequence (DNA): TGTGCCAGTAGTATAGGGTGGGGCAGGGGCGCGGATGAAGCTTTCTTT. Its translation: CASSIGWGRGADEAFF.

In this sample, this clone turned up once. Other DNA variants within this sample encode the same CDR3. This rearrangement joins TRBV27 to TRBJ2-7; 7 bases align to TRBD1. The CDR3 covers 12 residues. Looked up from germline, CDR1 is MNHEY and CDR2 is SMNVEV (reference sequence). Unmatched junction bases numbered 2, after V lost 6 bases and J lost 3 bases. Here the CDR3 reads CASSPGGYEQYF. The DNA for the CDR3 is TGTGCCAGCAGCCCAGGGGGCTACGAGCAGTACTTC.

V usage is TRBV6-5 and J usage is TRBJ1-2; possible D gene TRBD1, 5 bases. The CDR3 loop spans 12 amino acids. The germline gives CDR1 MNHEY, CDR2 SVGAGI. V lost 6 bases, J lost 8 bases, and 13 bases lay in between. The DNA of the CDR3 is TGTGCCAGCAGGGCAGGGATTGAAGGCTACACCTTC. Protein: CASRAGIEGYTF.

This sequence joins TRBV28 and TRBJ2-7, with 9 positions matching TRBD1. Germline values: CDR1 MDHEN, CDR2 SYDVKM. Trimming cost V 6 bases and J 6 bases; bases outside gene matches: 9. The CDR3 has 14 residues. CDR3 DNA sequence: TGTGCCAGCAGCGGTCTGGGACAGGGAGCCGAGCAGTACTTC. This codes for CASSGLGQGAEQYF.

The chain has TRBV6-1 and TRBJ1-2; 7 bases are shared with TRBD1. V lost 9 bases and J lost 6; bases outside the gene matches: 4. The CDR3 consists of 11 residues. Germline values: CDR1 MNHNS, CDR2 SASEGT. The CDR3 coding sequence is TGTGCCAGGGTCCAGGGGGATGGCTACACCTTC. It specifies CARVQGDGYTF.

This chain links TRBV2 with TRBJ2-5, with unresolved D. Per germline, CDR1 SNHLY and CDR2 FYNNEI. V lost 11 bases and J lost 2, with 12 bases in between. This CDR3 spans 12 amino acids. The CDR3, as DNA: TGTGCCTTGCACGCCAGGCAAGAGACCCAGTACTTC. Translating it yields CALHARQETQYF.

The chain combines TRBV15 with TRBJ2-7; 12 bases align to TRBD2. The CDR3 consists of 17 residues. Germline V CDR1 and CDR2: LNHNV, YYDKDF (reference sequence). V shed 2 bases and J 2 bases; nucleotides not matched to a gene: 7. CDR3 amino acids: CATSRSGLAGRTYEQYF. CDR3 nucleotides: TGTGCCACCAGCAGATCGGGACTAGCGGGCCGCACCTACGAGCAGTACTTC.

The chain combines TRBV5-1 with TRBJ2-3; D may be TRBD2 (7 bases). Germline assignment: CDR1 SGHRS and CDR2 YFSETQ. V was clipped by 2 bases and J by 2 bases, with 15 bases between them. CDR3 length: 16 residues. CDR3 residues: CASSFGGGRVTDTQYF. Written as DNA, the CDR3 is TGCGCCAGCAGCTTCGGGGGCGGGAGAGTCACAGATACGCAGTATTTT.

The chain combines TRBV30 with TRBJ1-5; no clear D. The CDR3 consists of 14 residues. The V and J ends lost 1 base and 0 bases respectively, with 7 bases between them. The germline V gene encodes CDR1 GTSNPN and CDR2 SVGIG (reference sequence). As DNA, the CDR3 is TGTGCCTGGAGTGAACATACTAGCAATCAGCCCCAGCATTTT. It encodes CAWSEHTSNQPQHF.

The chain links TRBV28 to TRBJ2-5; 8 bases are a match to TRBD1. Germline trimming cut 6 bases from V and 5 bases from J; bases unmatched to any gene: 11. Germline CDR1 is MDHEN and CDR2 is SYDVKM. There are 15 residues in the CDR3. For the CDR3, the DNA is TGTGCCAGCAGCCCGGGACAGGCAACGGGGGAGACCCAGTACTTC. Translating gives CASSPGQATGETQYF.

This clone came up once. The genes are TRBV27 and TRBJ2-1; TRBD1 agrees at 9 bases. Germline loops: CDR1 MNHEY, CDR2 SMNVEV (reference sequence). V was pared by 6 bases and J by 7 bases, with 4 bases of the junction left unmatched. The CDR3 consists of 13 residues. The CDR3 DNA reads TGTGCCAGCAGATTACAGGGGGCGAATGAGCAGTTCTTC. This codes for CASRLQGANEQFF.

The V call is TRBV11-2, the J call TRBJ2-7, with TRBD1 identical over 8 bases. This CDR3 spans 17 amino acids. Germline loops: CDR1 SGHAT, CDR2 FQNNGV. V dropped 2 bases and J dropped 1; count of bases not matched to a gene: 10. The CDR3 here is CASSLWSGGQLSYEQYF. The CDR3 DNA sequence: TGTGCCAGCAGCTTATGGTCAGGGGGCCAACTTTCCTACGAGCAGTACTTC.

The chain carries TRBV5-6 and TRBJ2-7; D might be TRBD1 (7 bases). The CDR3 sequence is 18 residues long. V was cut by 0 bases and J by 3 bases, with 22 bases left in between. CDR1 is SGHDT, CDR2 YYEEEE, per germline. CDR3 in DNA: TGTGCCAGCAGCTTGGCGAGAGAGACAGGGAGGAATCGCTACGAGCAGTACTTC. Translating it yields CASSLARETGRNRYEQYF.

This chain uses TRBV4-3 with TRBJ2-7, with TRBD2 identical over 10 bases. V shed 1 base and J 5 bases; nucleotides not matched to a gene: 8. Germline V gene sequence: CDR1 LGHNA, CDR2 YSLEER. This CDR3 has 16 amino acids. This CDR3 reads CASSQGASGSLNEQYF. As DNA, the CDR3 is TGCGCCAGCAGCCAAGGGGCTAGCGGGAGCCTGAACGAGCAGTACTTC.

This rearrangement joins TRBV9 to TRBJ2-1; 13 nucleotides align to TRBD2. Germline V lookup: CDR1 SGDLS, CDR2 YYNGEE. V lost 3 bases, J lost 4 bases, and 10 bases stayed unmatched. The CDR3 is 18 residues long. The DNA of the CDR3 is TGTGCCAGCAGCGAGGGGACTAGCGGGATCGATCGATACAATGAGCAGTTCTTC. It specifies CASSEGTSGIDRYNEQFF.

The chain links TRBV9 to TRBJ2-3; 7 bases fit TRBD1. The V segment lost 9 bases and the J segment 1 base; nucleotides outside the gene matches: 11. The CDR3 is made up of 15 amino acids. Germline assignment: CDR1 SGDLS and CDR2 YYNGEE. For the CDR3, the DNA is TGTGCCACCGCCCAGGGGGTACGGGGCACAGATACGCAGTATTTT. The encoded protein is CATAQGVRGTDTQYF. Full variable domain (missing parts from reference TRBV9 and TRBJ2-3): DSGVTQTPKHLITATGQRVTLRCSPRSGDLSVYWYQQSLDQGLQFLIQYYNGEERAKGNILERFSAQQFPDLHSELNLSSLELGDSALYFCATAQGVRGTDTQYFGPGTRLTVL.

This chain uses TRBV7-2 with TRBJ2-1, with 13 bases matching TRBD2. Germline V gene data show CDR1 as SGHTA and CDR2 as FQGNSA. The CDR3 has 16 residues. V was pared by 1 base and J by 4 bases, with 1 base of the junction left unmatched. The CDR3 coding sequence is TGTGCCAGCAGCTTAGAGGGACTAGCGGGATACAATGAGCAGTTCTTC. This translates into CASSLEGLAGYNEQFF.

The chain links TRBV30 to TRBJ2-7; 7 nucleotides agree with TRBD2. CDR1 GTSNPN and CDR2 SVGIG come from the germline V gene (reference sequence). V lost 0 bases and J lost 2; bases outside the gene matches: 1. This CDR3 region has 13 residues. This CDR3 reads CAWSVGGAYEQYF. As DNA, the CDR3 is TGTGCCTGGAGTGTGGGGGGGGCCTACGAGCAGTACTTC.

This sequence joins TRBV19 and TRBJ2-1; D not resolved. CDR1 and CDR2 (germline): LNHDA, SQIVND (reference sequence). This CDR3 contains 13 residues. Trimming removed 5 bases from V and 4 bases from J, with 9 bases in between. CDR3 loop: CASSSAVYNEQFF. Here the CDR3 DNA reads TGTGCCAGTAGTTCTGCAGTTTACAATGAGCAGTTCTTC.

CDR3 nucleotide sequence: TGTGCCAGCAGCTCCCCTCCCCGGGATCCAAAGCCCCACACCGGGGAGCTGTTTTTT. Encoded protein: CASSSPPRDPKPHTGELFF. The chain is built from TRBV7-9 and TRBJ2-2, with a tentative D call TRBD2 (5 bases). Germline CDR1 is SEHNR and CDR2 is FQNEAQ (reference sequence). This CDR3 has 19 amino acids. The V and J ends lost 4 bases and 3 bases respectively, with 24 bases between them.

This rearrangement joins TRBV6-1 to TRBJ2-1, with D maybe TRBD2 (6 bases). Germline V gives CDR1 MNHNS, CDR2 SASEGT. Trimming stripped 4 bases from V and 5 bases from J, with 15 bases between. This CDR3 comprises 15 residues. CDR3 DNA: TGTGCCAGCAGTGGCGGGACTGCCCTCCACAATGAGCAGTTCTTC. This codes for CASSGGTALHNEQFF.

The chain recombines TRBV27 with TRBJ2-7; TRBD2 matches 12 bases. Trimming at V came to 10 bases and at J to 2 bases, leaving 3 bases not matched to a gene. Germline CDR1 and CDR2: MNHEY and SMNVEV (reference sequence). This CDR3 is 13 amino acids long. In DNA, the CDR3 is TGTGCCACGCGACTAGCGGGAGCCTACGAGCAGTACTTC. Protein sequence: CATRLAGAYEQYF.

CDR3 sequence (DNA): TGCGCCAGCAGCTTGGGGACAGTTGGAAACACCATATATTTT. Translation: CASSLGTVGNTIYF. J is TRBJ1-3 and V is TRBV5-1; possibly TRBD1 for D (6 bases). The V end was cut by 0 bases, the J end by 3 bases, with 7 bases between. Germline assignment: CDR1 SGHRS and CDR2 YFSETQ. The CDR3 has 14 residues.

The V call is TRBV5-1, the J call TRBJ1-1, with 10 bases matching TRBD1. The V segment lost 0 bases and the J segment 3 bases; nucleotides outside the gene matches: 8. The CDR3 runs 17 residues. From germline, CDR1 is SGHRS and CDR2 YFSETQ. The DNA for the CDR3 is TGCGCCAGCAGCTTGGGGGGGACAGGGGTCCTATACACTGAAGCTTTCTTT. Translating gives CASSLGGTGVLYTEAFF.